One and the same sample provided the 30 T cell receptor beta chains below, sequenced in a study of cytomegalovirus exposure and HLA in healthy donors. 60 Vbeta and 13 Jbeta primers were used in PCR. Profiled with immunoSEQ multiplex PCR; TCRdb holds only in-frame clones, not every one. The sample has 150,000 or so clones; roughly 70% are singletons. The specimen sequenced was PBMCs. The receptors derive from a girl aged 5 to 17 in good health and CMV-seronegative.

The genes are TRBV7-9 and TRBJ2-1; D may be TRBD2 (5 bases). The V and J ends lost 3 bases and 5 bases respectively, with 11 bases between them. Germline V gene lookup returns CDR1 SEHNR and CDR2 FQNEAQ (reference sequence). This CDR3 has 14 residues. Here the CDR3 reads CASSLADYDNEQFF. CDR3 in DNA: TGTGCCAGCAGCTTGGCTGACTATGACAATGAGCAGTTCTTC.

The rearrangement uses TRBV9 and TRBJ2-3, with TRBD2 matching over 8 bases. The trim removed 0 bases at V and 3 bases at J, leaving 9 bases unmatched. The CDR3 has 17 residues. Germline V gene data show CDR1 as SGDLS and CDR2 as YYNGEE. In nucleotides, the CDR3 is TGTGCCAGCAGCGTAGGGGGAGGGCGGGGGGTTACAGATACGCAGTATTTT. Its translation: CASSVGGGRGVTDTQYF.

This chain connects TRBV7-9 to TRBJ1-5; D is perhaps TRBD1 (5 bases). Per the germline V gene, CDR1 is SEHNR and CDR2 is FQNEAQ (reference sequence). CDR3 length: 15 residues. Trimming took 11 bases from V and 8 from J, leaving 25 bases between them. The CDR3 bases are TGTGCCTTGGGGGGGACTGATTCGACTGGTGAGCCCCAGCATTTT. Its protein product is CALGGTDSTGEPQHF.

This clone was recorded a few times. The chain has TRBV6-6 and TRBJ1-1; the D gene is possibly TRBD1 (5 bases). The CDR3 covers 12 residues. Germline CDR1 is MNHNY and CDR2 is SVGAGI (reference sequence). Trimming removed 0 bases from V and 11 bases from J, with 10 bases in between. This CDR3 reads CASSYSGSGAFF. As DNA, the CDR3 is TGTGCCAGCAGTTACTCGGGTTCAGGGGCTTTCTTT.

This chain uses TRBV7-8 with TRBJ2-1; the D gene is possibly TRBD1 (6 bases). Germline assignment: CDR1 SGHVS and CDR2 FQNEAQ. The CDR3 spans 13 residues. V was clipped by 5 bases and J by 8 bases, with 13 bases between them. CDR3 DNA sequence: TGTGCCAGCAGCGAAAACAGGGTCGATGAGCAGTTCTTC. Amino acid sequence: CASSENRVDEQFF.

The gene calls are TRBV10-3 and TRBJ1-6, with no clear D. CDR3 length: 16 residues. V lost 3 bases, J lost 4 bases, and 13 bases lay in between. Germline CDR1 and CDR2: ENHRY and SYGVKD. Here the CDR3 reads CAISEERAPYNSPLHF. The CDR3 bases are TGTGCCATCAGTGAAGAGAGGGCCCCTTATAATTCACCCCTCCACTTT.

The V and J genes are TRBV6-1 and TRBJ2-7; 8 positions agree with TRBD2. J gave up 3 bases and V 1 base, and 5 bases lay outside the gene matches. The CDR3 spans 15 residues. CDR1 is MNHNS, CDR2 SASEGT, per germline. CDR3 nucleotides: TGTGCCAGCAGTGAAGGCGCTAGCGGGCACTACGAGCAGTACTTC. The encoded protein is CASSEGASGHYEQYF.

The chain employs TRBV18 and TRBJ1-2; 8 positions agree with TRBD1. V lost 3 bases to trimming and J lost 5 bases; unmatched junction nucleotides: 8. This CDR3 is built from 15 residues. Germline values: CDR1 KGHSH, CDR2 LQKENI. The chain's CDR3 is CASSPPTGVGYGYTF. In DNA form, the CDR3 reads TGTGCCAGCTCACCGCCGACAGGGGTGGGATATGGCTACACCTTC.

This clone was observed a handful of times. The chain is built from TRBV6-6 and TRBJ2-3; D is unclear. Trimming shortened V by 6 bases and J by 0 bases, and 10 bases separated the two germline ends. Germline V gene lookup returns CDR1 MNHNY and CDR2 SVGAGI (reference sequence). The CDR3 is 14 amino acids. The CDR3 bases are TGTGCCAGCAGCCTATTTTCTAGCACAGATACGCAGTATTTT. Residues: CASSLFSSTDTQYF.

The chain recombines TRBV7-3 with TRBJ1-1; perhaps TRBD1 as D (6 bases). In germline, CDR1 is SGHTA, CDR2 FQGTGA. This CDR3 spans 15 amino acids. Trimming took 1 base from V and 4 from J, leaving 13 bases between them. The CDR3 loop reads CASSLRRGLSTEAFF. DNA of the CDR3: TGTGCCAGCAGCTTAAGGCGGGGGCTGAGCACTGAAGCTTTCTTT.

This chain uses TRBV28 with TRBJ2-1; TRBD2 aligns across 8 bases. Germline V gene sequence: CDR1 MDHEN, CDR2 SYDVKM. J gave up 8 bases and V 7 bases, and 10 bases lay outside the gene matches. The CDR3 is made up of 14 amino acids. In DNA form, the CDR3 reads TGTGCCAGCACGGCGGGGGGCGCAACGTATGAGCAGTTCTTC. The encoded protein is CASTAGGATYEQFF.

This clone was recorded only once. The rearrangement uses TRBV9 and TRBJ2-2, with 9 nucleotides matching TRBD2. V was clipped by 5 bases and J by 0 bases; unmatched bases: 5. The CDR3 length is 16 residues. Germline loops: CDR1 SGDLS, CDR2 YYNGEE. CDR3 in amino acids: CASSIASGANTGELFF. CDR3 DNA: TGTGCCAGCAGTATTGCTAGCGGGGCGAACACCGGGGAGCTGTTTTTT.

The rearrangement links TRBV23-1 to TRBJ1-1, with D perhaps TRBD1 (5 bases). TRBV23-1 is labeled an ORF, and its function is uncertain. V shed 4 bases and J shed 3 bases, with 18 bases lying between them. This CDR3 is 16 amino acids long. In nucleotides, the CDR3 is TGCGCCAGCAGTCCCCCGGGACTCTATTTGTACACTGAAGCTTTCTTT. Translated: CASSPPGLYLYTEAFF.

This clone was detected only once. This chain uses TRBV6-1 with TRBJ2-7; D may be TRBD2 (6 bases). The CDR3 sequence is 14 residues long. The germline gives CDR1 MNHNS, CDR2 SASEGT. The V end was cut by 6 bases, the J end by 0 bases, with 12 bases between. Written as DNA, the CDR3 is TGTGCCAGCAGACTAGCTGACAGCTCCTACGAGCAGTACTTC. Translating it yields CASRLADSSYEQYF.

This clone was observed a single time. The chain links TRBV2 to TRBJ2-7, with 12 nucleotides matching TRBD1. CDR1 SNHLY and CDR2 FYNNEI come from the germline V gene. Trimming took 7 bases from V and 3 from J; bases not matched to a gene: 7. The length of the CDR3 is 15 residues. CDR3 in amino acids: CASTPGTGGHYEQYF. CDR3 nucleotides: TGTGCCAGCACCCCCGGGACAGGGGGCCACTACGAGCAGTACTTC.

CDR3 region: CATGQGDYGYTF. The CDR3 DNA reads as TGCGCCACCGGACAGGGAGACTATGGCTACACCTTC. The chain is built from TRBV5-1 and TRBJ1-2; 8 bases fit TRBD1. Germline CDR1 reads SGHRS; CDR2 reads YFSETQ. The V gene end was trimmed by 9 bases and the J gene end by 3 bases; junction bases not matched to a gene: 4. The length of the CDR3 is 12 residues.

The genes are TRBV6-6 and TRBJ1-4; 8 nucleotides line up with TRBD1. The trim removed 8 bases at V and 0 bases at J, leaving 8 bases unmatched. The germline V gene has CDR1 MNHNY and CDR2 SVGAGI (reference sequence). The CDR3 contains 16 residues. CDR3 protein: CASRQGRGATNEKLFF. Here the CDR3 DNA reads TGTGCCAGCCGACAGGGGAGAGGGGCAACTAATGAAAAACTGTTTTTT.

The chain links TRBV10-3 to TRBJ1-2, with D possibly being TRBD1 (5 bases). Germline loops: CDR1 ENHRY, CDR2 SYGVKD. This CDR3 comprises 13 residues. The V end was cut by 6 bases, the J end by 2 bases, with 10 bases between. The CDR3 DNA is TGTGCCATCAGCCTACAGGAGAACTATGGCTACACCTTC. Protein sequence: CAISLQENYGYTF.

This clone was counted once. The gene calls are TRBV5-1 and TRBJ1-2; 7 bases are shared with TRBD1. The CDR3 consists of 14 residues. In germline, CDR1 is SGHRS, CDR2 YFSETQ. J was trimmed by 2 bases and V by 8 bases; bases with no gene match: 9. CDR3 sequence reads: CASYPTGQNYGYTF. The CDR3 nucleotides read TGCGCCAGTTACCCGACAGGGCAAAACTATGGCTACACCTTC. Filled out from reference TRBV5-1 and TRBJ1-2, the complete variable domain reads KAGVTQTPRYLIKTRGQQVTLSCSPISGHRSVSWYQQTPGQGLQFLFEYFSETQRNKGNFPGRFSGRQFSNSRSEMNVSTLELGDSALYLCASYPTGQNYGYTFGSGTRLTVV.

With respect to this clone: An end of the junction differs from the germline gene, which may be a read error. The chain uses TRBV11-2 and TRBJ1-2, with 9 nucleotides matching TRBD1. Germline CDR1 and CDR2: SGHAT and FQNNGV. The CDR3 extends over 11 amino acids. DNA of the CDR3: TGTGCCAGCAGCCCTGGACAGGGGCGAGCCTTC. Amino acids: CASSPGQGRAF.

Here the CDR3 reads CASSWGLANSKETQYF. CDR3 in DNA: TGTGCCAGCTCATGGGGACTAGCCAACTCAAAAGAGACCCAGTACTTC. The rearrangement links TRBV18 to TRBJ2-5, with TRBD2 matching 9 bases. With 5 bases clipped from V and 3 bases from J, the junction kept 10 bases outside the gene matches. CDR3 length: 16 residues. CDR1 and CDR2 from the germline V gene are KGHSH and LQKENI.

J is TRBJ2-2 and V is TRBV19; a weak D match, TRBD1 (6 bases). The germline V and J ends were trimmed by 8 bases and 4 bases, with 29 bases remaining between them. The CDR3 consists of 19 residues. The germline CDR1 and CDR2 sequences are LNHDA and SQIVND (reference sequence). The CDR3 nucleotides are TGTGCCAGTGGTTCGTCCCCGTGGGACACCAATCGGGTCACCGGGGAGCTGTTTTTT. It translates to CASGSSPWDTNRVTGELFF.

This chain's CDR3 is CASSLGTGEYGYTF. The CDR3 region has the DNA TGTGCCAGCAGCTTGGGCACGGGGGAATATGGCTACACCTTC. The rearrangement joins TRBV5-4 to TRBJ1-2, with D possibly being TRBD1 (5 bases). With 0 bases removed from V and 5 bases from J, the gap between germline ends came to 11 bases. Germline CDR1 reads SGHNT; CDR2 reads YYREEE (reference sequence). The CDR3 contains 14 residues.

This clone has only a few counts. The genes are TRBV15 and TRBJ2-5; weak D call: TRBD1 (5 bases). The germline V and J ends were trimmed by 3 bases and 5 bases, with 19 bases remaining between them. CDR3 length: 16 amino acids. Germline V gives CDR1 LNHNV, CDR2 YYDKDF (reference sequence). CDR3 residues: CATSRFTGRAGETQYF. In nucleotides, the CDR3 is TGTGCCACCAGCAGGTTCACAGGACGAGCAGGGGAGACCCAGTACTTC.

This chain uses TRBV5-1 with TRBJ2-7; TRBD1 agrees at 9 bases. CDR3 size: 15 residues. The germline V gene has CDR1 SGHRS and CDR2 YFSETQ. The J segment lost 2 bases and the V segment lost 3 bases, leaving 6 bases of the junction unmatched. CDR3 residues: CASSSQTGGAYEQYF. The CDR3 DNA is TGCGCCAGCAGCTCCCAGACAGGGGGTGCCTACGAGCAGTACTTC.

This chain connects TRBV9 to TRBJ2-5; D is possibly TRBD1 (5 bases). The J call may not be correct, given that the DNA end is closer to TRBJ2-7. The CDR3 length is 14 residues. Germline V lookup: CDR1 SGDLS, CDR2 YYNGEE. CDR3 nucleotides: TGTGCCAGCAGCGTAGGACAGTTCCCCTACGAGCAGTACTTC. The encoded protein is CASSVGQFPYEQYF.

This clone was detected a few times. The V call is TRBV4-1, the J call TRBJ1-5, with TRBD1 matching over 7 bases. Germline V CDR1 and CDR2: MGHRA, YSYEKL. V lost 8 bases to trimming and J lost 2 bases; unmatched junction nucleotides: 3. The CDR3 contains 13 residues. CDR3 sequence: CASSDRGNQPQHF. The CDR3 bases are TGCGCCAGCTCCGACAGGGGCAATCAGCCCCAGCATTTT.

This clone was recorded only once. This chain uses TRBV5-1 with TRBJ2-1; 8 bases agree with TRBD1. The length of the CDR3 is 16 residues. CDR1 is SGHRS, CDR2 YFSETQ, per germline. J was trimmed by 0 bases and V by 7 bases; bases with no gene match: 9. In DNA, the CDR3 is TGCGCCAGCTTCAGGGGGCTTAGCAGCTCCTACAATGAGCAGTTCTTC. Its translation: CASFRGLSSSYNEQFF.

This clone came up a few times. The CDR3 loop reads CASRRQGRDEQYF. In DNA form, the CDR3 reads TGTGCCAGCAGGAGACAGGGGCGGGACGAGCAGTACTTC. The rearrangement joins TRBV27 to TRBJ2-7; 8 positions agree with TRBD1. The CDR3 totals 13 residues. Germline trimming cut 6 bases from V and 5 bases from J; bases unmatched to any gene: 6. CDR1 is MNHEY, CDR2 SMNVEV, per germline (reference sequence).

V usage is TRBV30 and J usage is TRBJ1-2; perhaps TRBD1 as D (5 bases). The CDR3 runs 14 residues. Germline V gene lookup returns CDR1 GTSNPN and CDR2 SVGIG (reference sequence). Trimming shortened V by 0 bases and J by 8 bases, and 16 bases separated the two germline ends. CDR3 region: CAWSVRQGMRGYTF. CDR3 in DNA: TGTGCCTGGAGTGTCAGGCAGGGCATGCGGGGCTACACCTTC.